Shown below are 11 T cell receptor beta chains from a single sample sequenced in a study of blood T cell repertoires in COVID-19. Data came from immunoSEQ multiplex PCR; TCRdb stores just in-frame clones and leaves some out. Of about 78,000 clones in the sample, around 87% were seen once. Material for sequencing was peripheral blood. The receptors derive from a woman over 75 with active or convalescent COVID-19.

The chain recombines TRBV15 with TRBJ2-5; D gene ambiguous. The germline V gene encodes CDR1 LNHNV and CDR2 YYDKDF (reference sequence). The CDR3 has 13 amino acids. Deletions cut 1 base from V and 3 bases from J, with 6 bases between. For the CDR3, the DNA is TGTGCCACCAGCAGAGCCACAGAAGAGACCCAGTACTTC. Translation: CATSRATEETQYF.

This chain joins TRBV28 and TRBJ1-2, with a possible D match to TRBD1 (5 bases). Germline V CDR1 and CDR2: MDHEN, SYDVKM. Trimming removed 3 bases at V and 0 bases at J, with 14 bases between. CDR3 length: 16 residues. This CDR3 is CASSLRGGRTNYGYTF. CDR3 DNA: TGTGCCAGCAGTTTGAGGGGCGGGAGGACTAACTATGGCTACACCTTC.

The chain combines TRBV19 with TRBJ2-3, with D perhaps matching TRBD1 (6 bases). The CDR3 covers 14 residues. The V and J ends lost 8 bases and 0 bases respectively, with 12 bases between them. Germline CDR1 is LNHDA and CDR2 is SQIVND (reference sequence). The CDR3 loop is CASDVGGSTDTQYF. In DNA, the CDR3 is TGTGCCAGTGATGTAGGGGGAAGCACAGATACGCAGTATTTT.

V is TRBV7-2 and J is TRBJ2-2; D might be TRBD1 (5 bases). Germline V gene sequence: CDR1 SGHTA, CDR2 FQGNSA. Trimming took off 2 bases at V and 1 base at J, with 8 bases between the two ends. This CDR3 has 15 residues. The CDR3 DNA reads TGTGCCAGCAGCTTACAGGGTGGGAACACCGGGGAGCTGTTTTTT. Translated, it gives CASSLQGGNTGELFF.

This chain uses TRBV11-3 with TRBJ2-1, with TRBD1 matching 7 bases. V lost 1 base and J lost 12; bases outside the gene matches: 0. CDR1 SGHNT and CDR2 YENEEA come from the germline V gene. The CDR3 covers 11 residues. CDR3 coding DNA: TGTGCCAGCAGCTTAGGGGACAGGCAGTTCTTC. It yields the protein CASSLGDRQFF.

The table lists this clone with a count of one. The chain employs TRBV28 and TRBJ1-3, with TRBD1 identical over 8 bases. Germline CDR1 and CDR2: MDHEN and SYDVKM. The CDR3 covers 15 residues. V gave up 3 bases and J gave up 0 bases; unmatched junction bases: 1. Here the CDR3 reads CASSLTGDSGNTIYF. In DNA form, the CDR3 reads TGTGCCAGCAGTTTGACAGGGGACTCTGGAAACACCATATATTTT.

This rearrangement joins TRBV29-1 to TRBJ2-1; 12 bases are shared with TRBD1. The V gene end was trimmed by 7 bases and the J gene end by 8 bases; junction bases not matched to a gene: 6. This CDR3 has 13 amino acids. Germline loops: CDR1 SQVTM, CDR2 ANQGSEA. The DNA for the CDR3 is TGCAGCGCGGGGGGGACAGGGGGCGATGAGCAGTTCTTC. Amino acids: CSAGGTGGDEQFF.

The chain employs TRBV28 and TRBJ1-6; the D gene is possibly TRBD1 (6 bases). V lost 4 bases, J lost 4 bases, and 23 bases lay in between. The germline gives CDR1 MDHEN, CDR2 SYDVKM. The CDR3 extends over 19 amino acids. The CDR3 region has the DNA TGTGCCAGCAGTTCCCGTGGGGCCCCGGGACACTGGTATAATTCACCCCTCCACTTT. This gives the protein CASSSRGAPGHWYNSPLHF.

This chain uses TRBV27 with TRBJ2-7; 8 nucleotides agree with TRBD1. Germline V lookup: CDR1 MNHEY, CDR2 SMNVEV (reference sequence). V was pared by 3 bases and J by 2 bases, with 6 bases of the junction left unmatched. The CDR3 length is 15 residues. The CDR3: CASSFNRGFTYEQYF. CDR3 sequence (DNA): TGTGCCAGCAGTTTTAACAGGGGGTTTACCTACGAGCAGTACTTC.

The chain has TRBV18 and TRBJ2-2; 9 bases align to TRBD1. The CDR3 spans 17 residues. The germline V gene encodes CDR1 KGHSH and CDR2 LQKENI. J was trimmed by 4 bases and V by 5 bases; bases with no gene match: 11. CDR3 sequence: CASSSTGGTSLTGELFF. Here the CDR3 DNA reads TGTGCCAGCTCATCGACAGGGGGGACGAGTCTCACCGGGGAGCTGTTTTTT.

CDR3 DNA sequence: TGTGCCAGCAGACCGGACGGGATTGGAAAACCCCAGCATTTT. Its protein product is CASRPDGIGKPQHF. V gene TRBV2 combines with J gene TRBJ1-5; D is unclear. The CDR3 spans 14 residues. The V and J ends lost 6 bases and 10 bases respectively, with 19 bases between them. Germline V CDR1 and CDR2: SNHLY, FYNNEI.